This T cell receptor beta chain comes out of a study of beta chain features in type 1 diabetes. This clone occurred many times. The antigen is unknown. V was clipped by 1 base and J by 1 base; unmatched bases: 5. The CDR3 is 16 amino acids. Germline V gives CDR1 SNHLY, CDR2 FYNNEI. Blood was drawn once from each donor into heparinised tubes. The draws averaged about 110 mL. Sequencing targeted expressed TCRB transcripts, as all isolated RNA had been reverse transcribed. TCRdb's copy holds only in-frame clones and misses some; the assay was immunoSEQ multiplex PCR. The sample shows almost 350,000 clones, approximately 9.9% of them seen only once. Findings of the study overall: The study found moderately but significantly shorter TCRB CDR3s in all four CD4+ subsets of Type 1 diabetes patients. Reduced insertions and increased deletions marked VDJ junctions in type 1 diabetes patients. TCRB repertoires of naive, central memory and Treg cells appeared more similar among patients than among healthy donors.

Material: central memory CD4+ T cells from blood. The clonotype was recovered from a man aged 25 to 45 with type 1 diabetes. The chain recombines TRBV2 with TRBJ1-1; 8 bases align to TRBD1. CDR3 nucleotides: TGTGCCAGCAGTGAAGGGGGCAGGGGGCGGAACACTGAAGCTTTCTTT. The encoded protein is CASSEGGRGRNTEAFF.